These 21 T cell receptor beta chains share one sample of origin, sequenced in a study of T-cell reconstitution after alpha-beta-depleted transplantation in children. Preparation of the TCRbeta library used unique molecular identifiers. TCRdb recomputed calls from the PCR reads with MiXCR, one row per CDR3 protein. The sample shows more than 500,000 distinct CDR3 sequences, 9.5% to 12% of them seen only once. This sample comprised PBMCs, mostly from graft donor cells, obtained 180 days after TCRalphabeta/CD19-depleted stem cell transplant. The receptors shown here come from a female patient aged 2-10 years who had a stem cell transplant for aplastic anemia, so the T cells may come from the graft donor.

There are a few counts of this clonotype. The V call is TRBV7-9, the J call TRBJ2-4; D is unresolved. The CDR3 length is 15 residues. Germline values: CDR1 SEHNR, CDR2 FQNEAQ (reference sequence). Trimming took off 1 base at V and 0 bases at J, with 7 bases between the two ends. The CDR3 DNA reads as TGTGCCAGCAGCTTAGAAGGGCTAGCCAAAAACATTCAGTACTTC. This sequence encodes CASSLEGLAKNIQYF.

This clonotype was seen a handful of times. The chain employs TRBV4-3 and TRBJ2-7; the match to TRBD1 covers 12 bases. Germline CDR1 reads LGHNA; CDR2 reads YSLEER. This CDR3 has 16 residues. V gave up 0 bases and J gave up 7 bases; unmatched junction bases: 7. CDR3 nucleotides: TGCGCCAGCAGCCAAGATCGTGGGACAGGGGGCAAGGAGCAGTACTTC. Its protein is CASSQDRGTGGKEQYF.

CDR3 loop: CASSQDRAHNYGYTF. As DNA, the CDR3 is TGCGCCAGCAGCCAAGACAGGGCCCATAACTATGGCTACACCTTC. The V call is TRBV4-3, the J call TRBJ1-2; D perhaps matches TRBD1 (5 bases). CDR3 length equals 15 residues. The V gene's germline CDR1 is LGHNA and CDR2 YSLEER. Trimming shortened V by 0 bases and J by 1 base, and 9 bases separated the two germline ends.

CDR3 sequence reads: CASTTPGSYNEQFF. CDR3 sequence (DNA): TGTGCCAGCACAACCCCAGGCTCCTACAATGAGCAGTTCTTC. This rearrangement joins TRBV21-1 to TRBJ2-1. TRBV21-1 is deemed a pseudogene. CDR3 size: 14 residues.

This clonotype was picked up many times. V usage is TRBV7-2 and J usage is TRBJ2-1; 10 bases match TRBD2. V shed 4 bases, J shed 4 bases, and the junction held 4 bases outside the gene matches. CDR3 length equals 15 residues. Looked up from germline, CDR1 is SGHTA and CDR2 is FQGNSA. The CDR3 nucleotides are TGTGCCAGCAGCTCCCTAGCGGGAGTTTACAATGAGCAGTTCTTC. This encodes CASSSLAGVYNEQFF.

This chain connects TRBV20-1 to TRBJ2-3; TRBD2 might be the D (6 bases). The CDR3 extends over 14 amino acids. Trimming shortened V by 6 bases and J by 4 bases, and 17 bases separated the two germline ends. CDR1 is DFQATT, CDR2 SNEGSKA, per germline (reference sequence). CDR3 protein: CSAPMTSSADTQYF. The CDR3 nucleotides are TGCAGTGCCCCGATGACTAGTTCCGCAGATACGCAGTATTTT.

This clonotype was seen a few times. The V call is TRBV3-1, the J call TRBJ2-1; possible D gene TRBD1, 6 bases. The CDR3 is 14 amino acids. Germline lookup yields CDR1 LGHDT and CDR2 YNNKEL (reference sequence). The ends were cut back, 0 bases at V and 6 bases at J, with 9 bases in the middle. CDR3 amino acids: CASSQDLGANEQFF. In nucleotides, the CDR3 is TGTGCCAGCAGCCAAGATTTGGGGGCCAATGAGCAGTTCTTC.

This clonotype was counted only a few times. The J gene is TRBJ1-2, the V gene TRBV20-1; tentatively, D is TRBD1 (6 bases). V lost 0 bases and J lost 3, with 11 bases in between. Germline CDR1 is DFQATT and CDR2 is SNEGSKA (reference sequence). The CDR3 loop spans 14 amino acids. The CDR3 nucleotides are TGCAGTGCTAGAGATCCCCAGGGGTACTATGGCTACACCTTC. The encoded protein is CSARDPQGYYGYTF.

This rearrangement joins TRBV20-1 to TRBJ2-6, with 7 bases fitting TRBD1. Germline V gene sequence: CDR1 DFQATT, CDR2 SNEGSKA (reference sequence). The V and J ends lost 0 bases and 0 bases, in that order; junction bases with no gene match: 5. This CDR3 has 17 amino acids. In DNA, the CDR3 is TGCAGTGCTAGAGATCGAACAGGGGTCTCTGGGGCCAACGTCCTGACTTTC. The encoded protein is CSARDRTGVSGANVLTF.

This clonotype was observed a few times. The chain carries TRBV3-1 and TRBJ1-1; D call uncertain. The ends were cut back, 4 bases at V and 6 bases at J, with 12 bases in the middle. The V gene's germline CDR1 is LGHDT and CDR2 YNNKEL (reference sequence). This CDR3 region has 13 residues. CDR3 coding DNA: TGTGCCAGCAGCCGTGGATCGTCGGCTGAAGCTTTCTTT. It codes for CASSRGSSAEAFF.

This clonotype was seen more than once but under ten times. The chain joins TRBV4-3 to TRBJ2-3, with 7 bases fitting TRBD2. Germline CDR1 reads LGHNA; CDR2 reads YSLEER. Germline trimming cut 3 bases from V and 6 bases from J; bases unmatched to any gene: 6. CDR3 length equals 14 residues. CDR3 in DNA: TGCGCCAGCAGCCAGAGGATGGGGGGGGATACGCAGTATTTT. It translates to CASSQRMGGDTQYF.

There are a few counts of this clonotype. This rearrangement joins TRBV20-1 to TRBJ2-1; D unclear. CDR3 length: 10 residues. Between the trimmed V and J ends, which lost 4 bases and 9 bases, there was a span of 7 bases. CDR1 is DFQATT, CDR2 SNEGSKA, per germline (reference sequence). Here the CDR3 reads CSAIQLEQFF. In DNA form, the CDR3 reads TGCAGTGCTATTCAACTTGAGCAGTTCTTC.

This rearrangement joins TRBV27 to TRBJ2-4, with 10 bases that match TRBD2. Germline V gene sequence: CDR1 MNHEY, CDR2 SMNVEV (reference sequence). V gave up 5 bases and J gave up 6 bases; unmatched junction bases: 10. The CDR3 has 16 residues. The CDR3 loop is CASSPVPGTSVNIQYF. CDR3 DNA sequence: TGTGCCAGCAGTCCTGTCCCCGGGACTAGCGTAAACATTCAGTACTTC.

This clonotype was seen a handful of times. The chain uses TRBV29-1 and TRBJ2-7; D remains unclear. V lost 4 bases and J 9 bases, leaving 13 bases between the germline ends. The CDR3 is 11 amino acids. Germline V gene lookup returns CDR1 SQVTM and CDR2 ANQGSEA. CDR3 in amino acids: CSVVKAAGQYF. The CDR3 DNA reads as TGCAGCGTTGTAAAGGCAGCCGGGCAGTACTTC.

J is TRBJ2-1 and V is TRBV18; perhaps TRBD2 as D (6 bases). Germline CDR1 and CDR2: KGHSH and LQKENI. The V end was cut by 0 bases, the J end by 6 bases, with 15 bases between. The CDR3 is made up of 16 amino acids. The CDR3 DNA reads TGTGCCAGCTCACCACCCGTGGGAGGTGGAAGCAATGAGCAGTTCTTC. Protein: CASSPPVGGGSNEQFF.

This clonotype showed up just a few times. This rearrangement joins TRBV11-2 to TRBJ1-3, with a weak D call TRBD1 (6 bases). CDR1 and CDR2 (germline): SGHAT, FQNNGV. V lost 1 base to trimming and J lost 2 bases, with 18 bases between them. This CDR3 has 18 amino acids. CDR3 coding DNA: TGTGCCAGCAGCTTAGTCGGTGCAGTCGGGGGGCCTGGAAACACCATATATTTT. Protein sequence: CASSLVGAVGGPGNTIYF.

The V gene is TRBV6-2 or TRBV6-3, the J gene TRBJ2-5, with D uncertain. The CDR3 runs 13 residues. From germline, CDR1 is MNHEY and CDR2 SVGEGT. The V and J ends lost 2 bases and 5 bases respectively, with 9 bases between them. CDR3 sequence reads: CASSYTAVETQYF. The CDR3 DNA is TGTGCCAGCAGTTACACCGCCGTGGAGACCCAGTACTTC.

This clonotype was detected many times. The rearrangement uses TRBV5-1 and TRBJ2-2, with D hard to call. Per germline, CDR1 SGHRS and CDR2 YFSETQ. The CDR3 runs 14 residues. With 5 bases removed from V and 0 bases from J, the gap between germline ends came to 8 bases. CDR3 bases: TGCGCCAGCAGAGAGATTCCGAACACCGGGGAGCTGTTTTTT. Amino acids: CASREIPNTGELFF.

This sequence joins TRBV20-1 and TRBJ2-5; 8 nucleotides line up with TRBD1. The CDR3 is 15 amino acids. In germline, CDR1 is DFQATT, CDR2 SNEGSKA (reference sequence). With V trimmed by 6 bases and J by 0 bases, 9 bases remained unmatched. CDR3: CSAIGTGDHQETQYF. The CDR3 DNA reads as TGCAGTGCCATCGGGACAGGCGACCACCAAGAGACCCAGTACTTC.

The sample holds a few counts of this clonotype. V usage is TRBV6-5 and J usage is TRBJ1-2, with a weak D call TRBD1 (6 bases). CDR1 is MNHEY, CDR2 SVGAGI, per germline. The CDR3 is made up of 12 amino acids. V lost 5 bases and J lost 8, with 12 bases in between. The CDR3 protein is CASSPQGPGYTF. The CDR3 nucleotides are TGTGCCAGCAGTCCCCAGGGGCCCGGCTACACCTTC.

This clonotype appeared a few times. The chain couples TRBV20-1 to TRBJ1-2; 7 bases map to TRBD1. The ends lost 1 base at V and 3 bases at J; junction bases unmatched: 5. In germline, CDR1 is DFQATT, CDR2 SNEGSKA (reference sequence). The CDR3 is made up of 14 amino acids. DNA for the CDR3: TGCAGTGCTAGAGCTCGACAGGGCGACTATGGCTACACCTTC. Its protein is CSARARQGDYGYTF.